This is a list of T cell receptor beta chains from one sample in a study of OX40 agonist ivuxolimab in advanced cancers. TCRdb keeps only in-frame clones here, not all; method: immunoSEQ multiplex PCR. The sample lists some 87,000 clones, 70% to 90% occurring once. The sequencing used CD4+ or CD8+ T cells sorted from blood, collected in a trial of the OX40 agonist ivuxolimab. The receptors shown here come from an adult with an advanced solid tumor such as melanoma, head and neck, liver or kidney cancer. Each CDR3 is given with its conserved first and last residue. Each record gives: clone size, D gene, V gene, J gene, CDR3 protein, CDR3 DNA. D genes are given only for firm matches. Expanded clones are given a class, and other clones once, few, many or no size at all.

NA	TRBD1	TRBV5-1	TRBJ2-5	CASSLWDRLQETQYF	TGCGCCAGCAGCTTGTGGGACAGGCTTCAAGAGACCCAGTACTTC
NA	NA	TRBV27	TRBJ2-5	CASRGEGTQYF	TGTGCCAGCAGGGGTGAAGGGACCCAGTACTTC
NA	NA	TRBV5-6	TRBJ2-7	CASSLRGAGEQYF	TGTGCCAGCAGCTTGCGGGGGGCGGGCGAGCAGTACTTC
NA	NA	TRBV2	TRBJ2-6	CASNGDSGANVLTF	TGTGCCAGCAATGGGGACTCTGGGGCCAACGTCCTGACTTTC
NA	NA	TRBV10-3	TRBJ2-7	CAIKLGADYEQYF	TGTGCCATCAAACTGGGGGCCGACTACGAGCAGTACTTC
few	NA	TRBV4-2	TRBJ1-5	CASSQDANQPQHF	TGTGCCAGCAGCCAAGATGCGAATCAGCCCCAGCATTTT
NA	NA	TRBV29-1	TRBJ1-4	CSAQGATNEKLFF	TGCAGCGCTCAGGGAGCAACTAATGAAAAACTGTTTTTT
NA	TRBD1	TRBV6-1	TRBJ1-2	CASSGGQGPGYTF	TGTGCCAGCAGTGGGGGACAGGGTCCTGGCTACACCTTC
NA	NA	TRBV6-5	TRBJ1-1	CASSYRRGQAFF	TGTGCCAGCAGTTACCGCCGCGGGCAAGCTTTCTTT
few	NA	TRBV29-1	TRBJ1-1	CSVVRGNTEAFF	TGCAGCGTCGTCCGGGGGAACACTGAAGCTTTCTTT
NA	NA	TRBV5-8	TRBJ1-1	CASSLVPESTEAFF	TGTGCCAGCAGCTTGGTACCCGAGAGCACTGAAGCTTTCTTT
NA	TRBD1	TRBV30	TRBJ1-1	CAWSGQGNLEAFF	TGTGCCTGGAGCGGACAGGGGAATCTCGAAGCTTTCTTT
once	NA	TRBV10-1	TRBJ2-3	CASSRRGARTDTQYF	TGCGCCAGCTCTAGGAGGGGGGCCAGGACAGATACGCAGTATTTT
NA	TRBD2	TRBV6-6	TRBJ2-7	CASRPSSGRRSYEQYF	TGTGCCAGCAGGCCCTCTAGCGGGAGACGCTCCTACGAGCAGTACTTC
NA	TRBD1	TRBV4-1	TRBJ2-7	CASSPTGTGAEWQYF	TGCGCCAGCAGTCCGACCGGGACAGGGGCCGAGTGGCAGTACTTC
NA	NA	TRBV19	TRBJ2-7	CASSIGAAAGYEQYF	TGTGCCAGTAGTATCGGTGCGGCAGCCGGCTACGAGCAGTACTTC
NA	NA	TRBV29-1	TRBJ1-5	CSVQTGSLDEPQHF	TGCAGCGTCCAAACTGGGAGTCTCGACGAGCCCCAGCATTTT
NA	NA	TRBV28	TRBJ1-2	CASSLLARHGYTF	TGTGCCAGCAGTTTATTGGCCAGACATGGCTACACCTTC
NA	TRBD1	TRBV5-5	TRBJ1-3	CASSRTGGGNTIYF	TGTGCCAGCAGCCGGACAGGGGGAGGAAACACCATATATTTT
NA	NA	TRBV19	TRBJ1-2	CASSDRGWGYTF	TGTGCCAGTAGTGACCGGGGTTGGGGCTACACCTTC
NA	TRBD2	TRBV11-2	TRBJ2-1	CASSPGTSGKGVEQFF	TGTGCCAGCAGCCCCGGGACTAGCGGGAAGGGGGTTGAGCAGTTCTTC
NA	TRBD2	TRBV5-4	TRBJ2-3	CASSSGLAGTDTQYF	TGTGCCAGCAGCTCGGGACTAGCGGGCACAGATACGCAGTATTTT
NA	TRBD2	TRBV18	TRBJ2-1	CASSPLSGRAYNEQFF	TGTGCCAGCTCACCACTTAGCGGGAGGGCCTACAATGAGCAGTTCTTC
NA	TRBD1	TRBV5-4	TRBJ2-1	CASRQRQGGSLNEQFF	TGTGCCAGCCGACAGAGACAGGGGGGATCTCTCAATGAGCAGTTCTTC
NA	TRBD1	TRBV18	TRBJ1-2	CASSPEGQVGGYTF	TGTGCCAGCTCACCCGAAGGACAGGTCGGTGGCTACACCTTC
NA	NA	TRBV27	TRBJ1-1	CASSPQMNTEAFF	TGTGCCAGCAGTCCCCAGATGAACACTGAAGCTTTCTTT
NA	NA	TRBV5-1	TRBJ2-5	CASSPTRATGSETQYF	TGCGCCAGCAGCCCCACCAGGGCGACTGGGTCAGAGACCCAGTACTTC
NA	TRBD1	TRBV4-3	TRBJ1-2	CASSQGTGDGYTF	TGCGCCAGCAGCCAAGGGACAGGGGATGGCTACACCTTC
NA	TRBD1	TRBV15	TRBJ1-2	CATSSGRDRPYGYTF	TGTGCCACCAGCAGCGGTCGGGACAGGCCCTATGGCTACACCTTC
NA	TRBD1	TRBV19	TRBJ1-5	CASSKGTGGSQPQHF	TGTGCCAGTAGTAAAGGGACAGGGGGAAGTCAGCCCCAGCATTTT
NA	NA	TRBV6-6	TRBJ2-3	CASSYGSGHSTDTQYF	TGTGCCAGCAGTTACGGCAGCGGCCATAGCACAGATACGCAGTATTTT
medium-sized	TRBD1	TRBV6-5	TRBJ1-5	CASSSGQGRGAQHF	TGTGCCAGCAGTTCCGGACAGGGGAGGGGGGCCCAGCATTTT
NA	TRBD1	TRBV6-6	TRBJ2-7	CASSPGTGDGEQYF	TGTGCCAGCAGTCCCGGGACAGGGGATGGCGAGCAGTACTTC
NA	NA	TRBV6-6	TRBJ2-5	CASSLPGLSYETQYF	TGTGCCAGCAGCCTACCGGGACTCTCGTATGAGACCCAGTACTTC
NA	NA	TRBV7-9	TRBJ1-2	CASSSNRYGYTF	TGTGCCAGCAGTTCGAATCGTTATGGCTACACCTTC
once	TRBD1	TRBV7-2	TRBJ1-2	CASSLAGGGYGYTF	TGTGCCAGCAGCTTAGCAGGGGGCGGGTATGGCTACACCTTC
NA	TRBD1	TRBV5-4	TRBJ1-1	CASSFGDRGTNTEAFF	TGTGCCAGCAGCTTTGGGGACAGGGGCACGAACACTGAAGCTTTCTTT
NA	NA	TRBV28	TRBJ1-2	CASSGGYGYTF	TGTGCCAGCAGTGGGGGCTATGGCTACACCTTC
NA	NA	TRBV30	TRBJ2-5	CAWSRETQYF	TGTGCCTGGAGTAGGGAGACCCAGTACTTC